The clone carrying this T cell receptor beta chain was counted between two and nine times. Its target is unknown. TCRdb reprocessed the 5' RACE reads with MiXCR, giving one entry per CDR3 protein. In the table there are hundreds of thousands of distinct CDR3 sequences, about 25% of which are singletons. CDR3 length: 13 amino acids. CDR1 and CDR2 from the germline V gene are DFQATT and SNEGSKA (reference sequence). The data are from a study of CD8 T cells in ankylosing spondylitis. Overall study results and limits: Disease-linked clones had a CD8+ phenotype and relatively low frequency in peripheral blood. Prior work had noted some motif variants in reactive arthritis blood and synovial fluid. Reportedly, matched ankylosing spondylitis synovial fluid was significantly enriched for disease-linked clones. A motif in TCR beta, a set of about 8 highly homologous variants, appeared characteristic of ankylosing spondylitis blood.

The chain employs TRBV20-1 and TRBJ2-5; D perhaps matches TRBD1 (7 bases). Material for sequencing was blood, either unsorted or a sorted T cell fraction (not recorded which). The sequence came from a male donor with ankylosing spondylitis. Written as DNA, the CDR3 is TGCACCTGGCGGGACAGAGCTCAAGAGACCCAGTACTTC. Translated: CTWRDRAQETQYF.